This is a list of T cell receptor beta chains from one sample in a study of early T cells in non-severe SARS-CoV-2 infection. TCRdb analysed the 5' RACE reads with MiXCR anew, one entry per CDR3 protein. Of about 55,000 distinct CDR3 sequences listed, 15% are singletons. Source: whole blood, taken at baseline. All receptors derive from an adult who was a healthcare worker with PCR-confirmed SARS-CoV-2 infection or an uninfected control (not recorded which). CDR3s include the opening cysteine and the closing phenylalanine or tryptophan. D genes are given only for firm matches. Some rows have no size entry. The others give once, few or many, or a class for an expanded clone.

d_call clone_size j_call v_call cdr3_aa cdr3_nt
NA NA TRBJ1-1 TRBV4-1 CASSQAGNTEAFF TGCGCCAGCAGCCAAGCCGGGAACACTGAAGCTTTCTTT
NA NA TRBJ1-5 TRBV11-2 CASSVDTYSNQPQHF TGTGCCAGCAGCGTGGACACTTATAGCAATCAGCCCCAGCATTTT
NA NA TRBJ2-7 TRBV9 CASSVGETYEQYF TGTGCCAGCAGCGTAGGTGAGACCTACGAGCAGTACTTC
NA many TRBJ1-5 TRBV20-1 CSARHSNQPQHF TGCAGTGCTAGACACAGCAATCAGCCCCAGCATTTT
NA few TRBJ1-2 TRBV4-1 CASSQVANSYGYTF TGCGCCAGCAGCCAAGTGGCCAATTCCTATGGCTACACCTTC
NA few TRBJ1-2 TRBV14 CASSRLREGYTF TGTGCCAGCAGCCGTCTCAGGGAAGGCTACACCTTC
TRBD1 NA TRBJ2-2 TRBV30 CAWGQGMSNTGELFF TGTGCCTGGGGACAGGGGATGTCGAACACCGGGGAGCTGTTTTTT
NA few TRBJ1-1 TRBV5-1 CASSLDVGGTEAFF TGCGCCAGCAGCTTGGACGTTGGGGGCACTGAAGCTTTCTTT
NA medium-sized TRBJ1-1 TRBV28 CASSLSLEAFF TGTGCCAGCAGTTTAAGTCTTGAAGCTTTCTTT
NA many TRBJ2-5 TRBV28 CASSPFQTQYF TGTGCCAGCAGCCCTTTTCAGACCCAGTACTTC
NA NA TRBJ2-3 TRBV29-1 CSVYGGQADTQYF TGCAGCGTTTATGGGGGGCAGGCAGATACGCAGTATTTT
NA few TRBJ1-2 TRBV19 CASSIPGVEGYTF TGTGCCAGTAGTATCCCCGGAGTGGAAGGCTACACCTTC
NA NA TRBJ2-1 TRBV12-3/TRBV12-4 CASSLLRETYNEQFF TGTGCCAGCAGTTTATTGAGGGAAACCTACAATGAGCAGTTCTTC
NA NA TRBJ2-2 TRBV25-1 CASTETSNTGELFF TGTGCCAGCACCGAGACGTCGAACACCGGGGAGCTGTTTTTT
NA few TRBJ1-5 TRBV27 CASSSKANPRNNQPQHF TGTGCCAGCAGTTCTAAAGCGAATCCAAGAAACAATCAGCCCCAGCATTTT
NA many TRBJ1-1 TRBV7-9 CASSFDTNTEAFF TGTGCCAGCAGCTTTGACACTAACACTGAAGCTTTCTTT
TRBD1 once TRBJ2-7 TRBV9 CASSPGQGIYEQYF TGTGCCAGCAGCCCGGGACAGGGAATCTACGAGCAGTACTTC
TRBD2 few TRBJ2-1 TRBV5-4 CASSLDKAGAYNEQFF TGTGCCAGCAGCTTGGATAAAGCGGGAGCCTACAATGAGCAGTTCTTC
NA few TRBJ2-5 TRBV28 CASSLSRETQYF TGTGCCAGCAGTTTATCACGGGAGACCCAGTACTTC
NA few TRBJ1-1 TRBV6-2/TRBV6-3 CASSYRVANTEAFF TGTGCCAGCAGTTACAGGGTGGCGAACACTGAAGCTTTCTTT
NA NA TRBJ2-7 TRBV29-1 CSVEGTGTYEQYF TGCAGCGTTGAAGGGACGGGCACCTACGAGCAGTACTTC
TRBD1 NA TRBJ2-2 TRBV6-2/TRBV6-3 CASTLQGDTGELFF TGTGCCAGCACCCTCCAGGGGGATACCGGGGAGCTGTTTTTT
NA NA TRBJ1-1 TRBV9 CASSAGGHSSGTEAFF TGTGCCAGCAGCGCTGGGGGGCACTCATCGGGCACTGAAGCTTTCTTT
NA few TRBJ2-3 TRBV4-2 CASSHLRSDTQYF TGTGCCAGCAGCCACTTGAGGTCAGATACGCAGTATTTT
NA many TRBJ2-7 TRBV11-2 CASSTPRQKSYEQYF TGTGCCAGCAGCACCCCGAGACAGAAAAGCTACGAGCAGTACTTC
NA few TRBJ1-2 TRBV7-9 CASSPPEGGYTF TGTGCCAGCAGCCCTCCAGAGGGAGGCTACACCTTC
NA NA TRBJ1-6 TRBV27 CASSFQADSPLHF TGTGCCAGCAGTTTTCAGGCGGATTCACCCCTCCACTTT
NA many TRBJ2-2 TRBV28 CASIGAGLRTGELFF TGTGCCAGCATAGGGGCAGGGTTGCGAACCGGGGAGCTGTTTTTT
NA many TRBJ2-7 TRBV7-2 CASSSVSYEQYF TGTGCCAGCAGCTCCGTGTCCTACGAGCAGTACTTC
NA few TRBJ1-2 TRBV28 CASKPLAGERYGYTF TGTGCCAGCAAACCACTGGCAGGGGAAAGGTATGGCTACACCTTC
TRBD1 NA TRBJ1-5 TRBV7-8 CASSWDRGNQPQHF TGTGCCAGCAGCTGGGACAGGGGCAATCAGCCCCAGCATTTT
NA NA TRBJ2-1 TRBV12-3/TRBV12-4 CASSLENEQFF TGTGCCAGCAGTCTGGAAAATGAGCAGTTCTTC
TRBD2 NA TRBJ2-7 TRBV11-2 CASSRSGTSATYEQYF TGTGCCAGCAGCAGATCCGGGACTAGCGCCACCTACGAGCAGTACTTC
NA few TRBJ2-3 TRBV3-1 CASSQVSDTQYF TGTGCCAGCAGCCAAGTCTCAGATACGCAGTATTTT
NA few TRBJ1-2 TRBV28 CASSRVDLLNYGYTF TGTGCCAGCAGTCGGGTGGACCTTTTGAACTATGGCTACACCTTC
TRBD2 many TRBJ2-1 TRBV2 CASGGTSRNEQFF TGTGCCAGCGGCGGGACTAGCCGCAATGAGCAGTTCTTC
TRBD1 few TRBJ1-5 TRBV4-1 CASSQGGQRQHF TGCGCCAGCAGCCAAGGGGGACAGAGACAGCATTTT
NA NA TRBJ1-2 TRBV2 CASRRGAGNGYTF TGTGCCAGCAGAAGAGGGGCAGGGAATGGCTACACCTTC
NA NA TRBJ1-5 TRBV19 CASSTTVNQPQHF TGTGCCAGTAGTACGACAGTCAATCAGCCCCAGCATTTT
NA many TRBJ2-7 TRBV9 CASSQGSGTYHEQYF TGTGCCAGCAGTCAGGGGAGCGGCACCTACCACGAGCAGTACTTC
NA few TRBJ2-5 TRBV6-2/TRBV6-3 CASSYGTKQETQYF TGTGCCAGCAGTTACGGGACGAAGCAAGAGACCCAGTACTTC
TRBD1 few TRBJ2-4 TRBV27 CASPGQIAKNIQYF TGTGCCTCCCCGGGACAGATAGCCAAAAACATTCAGTACTTC
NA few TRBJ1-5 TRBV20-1 CSASNQPQHF TGCAGTGCTAGTAATCAGCCCCAGCATTTT
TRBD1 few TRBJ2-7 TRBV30 CAWRGSGTGKYEQYF TGTGCCTGGAGGGGCTCCGGGACAGGGAAGTACGAGCAGTACTTC
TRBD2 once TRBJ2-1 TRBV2 CASRASSGGYNEQFF TGTGCCAGCAGGGCATCTAGCGGGGGCTACAATGAGCAGTTCTTC
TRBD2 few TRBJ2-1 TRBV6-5 CASRGSLAGNEQFF TGTGCCAGCAGAGGTTCCCTAGCGGGCAATGAGCAGTTCTTC